These T cell receptor beta chains were read from a single sample in a study of blood T cell repertoires in COVID-19. Sequencing used immunoSEQ multiplex PCR; TCRdb keeps in-frame clones, though not all of them. The sample carries under 40,000 clones, roughly 85% recorded once. Sequenced: peripheral blood. The receptors stem from an elderly woman with active or convalescent COVID-19. The CDR3 runs from the conserved cysteine through the conserved F or W. D genes are given only for firm matches. Size values are once, few and many counts, or a class for expanded clones, and some rows have none.

V	J	D	size	length	CDR3	DNA
TRBV4-3	TRBJ2-6	-	-	18	CASSQRADGYSGANVLTF	TGCGCCAGCAGCCAGAGGGCGGACGGATACTCTGGGGCCAACGTCCTGACTTTC
TRBV19	TRBJ1-4	TRBD1	-	15	CASTPRQGQNEKLFF	TGTGCCAGTACCCCAAGACAGGGGCAAAATGAAAAACTGTTTTTT
TRBV7-9	TRBJ2-5	-	-	16	CASSHPTSVGRETQYF	TGTGCCAGCAGCCATCCAACAAGCGTAGGCCGGGAGACCCAGTACTTC
TRBV5-4	TRBJ2-3	-	-	15	CASSLKDSGTDTQYF	TGTGCCAGCAGCTTAAAGGACTCAGGCACAGATACGCAGTATTTT
TRBV11-3	TRBJ2-7	TRBD2	-	14	CASSPAGRAYEQYF	TGTGCCAGCAGCCCCGCAGGGAGGGCCTACGAGCAGTACTTC
TRBV4-3	TRBJ1-2	-	-	14	CASSQDQQNYGYTF	TGCGCCAGCAGCCAAGATCAACAGAACTATGGCTACACCTTC
TRBV4-2	TRBJ1-5	TRBD1	-	15	CASSQDRQGHQPQHF	TGTGCCAGCAGCCAAGATCGACAGGGTCATCAGCCCCAGCATTTT
TRBV20-1	TRBJ1-5	-	-	14	CSASLPAGGQPQHF	TGCAGTGCTAGTCTCCCGGCCGGAGGTCAGCCCCAGCATTTT
TRBV28	TRBJ2-6	-	-	16	CASSLPPGAGANVLTF	TGTGCCAGCAGTTTGCCCCCAGGGGCTGGGGCCAACGTCCTGACTTTC
TRBV7-3	TRBJ2-3	TRBD2	-	16	CASSLGLAGPTDTQYF	TGTGCCAGCAGCCTCGGACTAGCGGGACCCACAGATACGCAGTATTTT
TRBV6-5	TRBJ1-5	-	-	14	CASSSGDGPQPQHF	TGTGCCAGCAGTTCCGGAGACGGTCCGCAGCCCCAGCATTTT
TRBV2	TRBJ1-5	TRBD1	once	14	CASSYDRANQPQHF	TGTGCCAGCAGTTACGACAGGGCCAATCAGCCCCAGCATTTT
TRBV11-3	TRBJ1-1	-	-	15	CASSPRKGGTAEAFF	TGTGCCAGCAGCCCGAGGAAAGGAGGGACGGCTGAAGCTTTCTTT
TRBV28	TRBJ1-2	TRBD1	-	18	CASSLYRDRVSLADGYTF	TGTGCCAGCAGTTTATACCGGGACAGGGTTAGTTTGGCTGATGGCTACACCTTC
TRBV6-2/TRBV6-3	TRBJ2-5	TRBD1	-	14	CASSYWDSGETQYF	TGTGCCAGCAGTTACTGGGACAGCGGAGAGACCCAGTACTTC
TRBV28	TRBJ1-1	TRBD1	-	14	CASSLGQAATEAFF	TGTGCCAGCAGTTTAGGACAGGCCGCCACTGAAGCTTTCTTT